The 17 T cell receptor beta chains presented below share a single source sample, sequenced in a study of Ad26.COV2.S vaccination and SARS-CoV-2 variants. Treatment here: around 19 received Ad26.COV2.S at low or high dose, single or two shots; a few received placebo; per-sample allocation not given. Sampling took place 63 days after the first vaccine or placebo injection. The repertoire was sequenced with immunoSEQ multiplex PCR; TCRdb's copy has only in-frame clones and lacks some. The sample contains approximately 420,000 clones, around 85% of which appear only once. Specimen: peripheral blood, collected in a trial of Ad26.COV2.S vaccine versus placebo. Receptors were obtained from a person aged 18-65 years who received the Ad26.COV2.S COVID-19 vaccine or a placebo.

This chain joins TRBV2 and TRBJ1-1; D not resolved. V lost 2 bases, J lost 0 bases, and 13 bases lay in between. CDR1 and CDR2 (germline): SNHLY, FYNNEI. The CDR3 spans 16 residues. CDR3 amino acids: CASSEMGSLMNTEAFF. The CDR3 nucleotides read TGTGCCAGCAGTGAAATGGGGAGCTTAATGAACACTGAAGCTTTCTTT.

This clone has just a few counts. The V gene is TRBV5-1, the J gene TRBJ1-6, with 8 bases aligning to TRBD1. Unmatched junction bases numbered 3, after V lost 0 bases and J lost 7 bases. The CDR3 sequence is 15 residues long. CDR1 and CDR2 (germline): SGHRS, YFSETQ. CDR3 sequence (DNA): TGCGCCAGCAGCTTGGTGGGACAGGCGAATTCACCCCTCCACTTT. It translates to CASSLVGQANSPLHF.

The V gene is TRBV10-1, the J gene TRBJ1-6, with D possibly being TRBD1 (5 bases). Trimming pared 8 bases from V and 4 bases from J, leaving 9 bases between. Germline loops: CDR1 WNHNN, CDR2 SYGVQD (reference sequence). The CDR3 sequence is 13 residues long. The CDR3 region has the DNA TGCGCCAGCCGGGGCAATTATAATTCACCCCTCCACTTT. Its protein is CASRGNYNSPLHF.

The gene calls are TRBV13 and TRBJ2-5; 9 positions agree with TRBD1. The V segment lost 4 bases and the J segment 3 bases; nucleotides outside the gene matches: 6. This CDR3 has 15 residues. The germline V gene has CDR1 PRHDT and CDR2 FYEKMQ (reference sequence). This CDR3 reads CASSSTGTGKETQYF. In DNA, the CDR3 is TGTGCCAGCAGCTCTACCGGGACAGGGAAAGAGACCCAGTACTTC.

The chain carries TRBV7-2 and TRBJ2-3; 8 bases align to TRBD1. The CDR3 length is 15 residues. Germline CDR1 reads SGHTA; CDR2 reads FQGNSA. V was clipped by 5 bases and J by 2 bases; unmatched bases: 6. CDR3 sequence (DNA): TGTGCCAGCAGCAAGCAGGGGGCTCCCACAGATACGCAGTATTTT. As protein: CASSKQGAPTDTQYF. The full variable domain, completed using reference TRBV7-2 and TRBJ2-3, is GAGVSQSPSNKVTEKGKDVELRCDPISGHTALYWYRQSLGQGLEFLIYFQGNSAPDKSGLPSDRFSAERTGGSVSTLTIQRTQQEDSAVYLCASSKQGAPTDTQYFGPGTRLTVL.

The chain carries TRBV2 and TRBJ2-1; 7 bases match TRBD2. CDR1 is SNHLY and CDR2 is FYNNEI in the germline V gene. The junction had 15 bases not matched to a gene; V was cut back by 8 bases and J by 8 bases. This CDR3 is built from 15 residues. This chain's CDR3 is CASAKHSGVFDEQFF. The DNA for the CDR3 is TGTGCCAGCGCCAAACACAGCGGGGTTTTTGATGAGCAGTTCTTC.

The J gene is TRBJ1-2, the V gene TRBV6-5, with D possibly being TRBD1 (5 bases). Trimming removed 2 bases from V and 2 bases from J, with 9 bases in between. The CDR3 totals 14 residues. Germline V CDR1 and CDR2: MNHEY, SVGAGI. CDR3 loop: CASSYAGPNYGYTF. CDR3 nucleotides: TGTGCCAGCAGTTACGCGGGACCGAACTATGGCTACACCTTC.

The genes are TRBV29-1 and TRBJ1-1, with a weak D call TRBD1 (6 bases). V lost 8 bases and J lost 4, with 14 bases in between. This CDR3 has 12 residues. The germline V gene has CDR1 SQVTM and CDR2 ANQGSEA. The CDR3 is CSSYRVPTEAFF. The DNA for the CDR3 is TGCAGCTCTTACAGGGTTCCCACTGAAGCTTTCTTT. The variable domain in full, completed from reference TRBV29-1 and TRBJ1-1, reads SAVISQKPSRDICQRGTSLTIQCQVDSQVTMMFWYRQQPGQSLTLIATANQGSEATYESGFVIDKFPISRPNLTFSTLTVSNMSPEDSSIYLCSSYRVPTEAFFGQGTRLTVV.

The rearrangement uses TRBV5-4 and TRBJ2-7, with 10 nucleotides matching TRBD1. Germline values: CDR1 SGHNT, CDR2 YYREEE (reference sequence). Trimming removed 4 bases from V and 4 bases from J; junction bases left unmatched: 2. The CDR3 runs to 13 residues. The CDR3 DNA reads as TGTGCCAGCAGCAGGGACAGGGGTTACGAGCAGTACTTC. Protein: CASSRDRGYEQYF.

This rearrangement joins TRBV5-1 to TRBJ2-5; 7 bases match TRBD2. Germline V gene lookup returns CDR1 SGHRS and CDR2 YFSETQ. V lost 1 base, J lost 9 bases, and 15 bases stayed unmatched. The CDR3 has 16 residues. The CDR3 DNA reads as TGCGCCAGCAGCTTGTCCGGACTAGTGAAAATTGGGGCCCAGTACTTC. Protein: CASSLSGLVKIGAQYF.

In DNA, the CDR3 is TGTGCCTGGAGGCCCCGACAGGGAGGGTACAATGAGCAGTTCTTC. Protein sequence: CAWRPRQGGYNEQFF. V usage is TRBV30 and J usage is TRBJ2-1; D may correspond to TRBD1 or TRBD2 (7 bases each). V was trimmed by 3 bases and J by 4 bases, leaving 16 bases between them. The CDR3 consists of 15 residues. Germline assignment: CDR1 GTSNPN and CDR2 SVGIG (reference sequence).

The rearrangement links TRBV3-1 (or the pseudogene TRBV3-2) to TRBJ1-3; D gene unclear. Germline-derived CDR1 and CDR2 are LGHDT and YNNKEL (reference sequence). CDR3 size: 17 residues. Trimming removed 2 bases from V and 2 bases from J, with 16 bases in between. In nucleotides, the CDR3 is TGTGCCAGCAGCCAAAAGATTCGGGGAAAGCCTGGAAACACCATATATTTT. Translated: CASSQKIRGKPGNTIYF.

This chain connects TRBV18 to TRBJ1-5; D unclear. The CDR3 is 14 amino acids. V lost 3 bases and J lost 5, with 11 bases in between. Per germline, CDR1 KGHSH and CDR2 LQKENI. The CDR3 is CASSPYRDDQPQHF. CDR3 sequence (DNA): TGTGCCAGCTCACCGTACAGAGACGATCAGCCCCAGCATTTT.

This clone appeared a single time. The rearrangement joins TRBV6-5 to TRBJ1-1; the D gene is possibly TRBD1 (5 bases). Trimming cost V 5 bases and J 5 bases, with 15 bases left between them. CDR1 and CDR2 (germline): MNHEY, SVGAGI. The CDR3 is made up of 14 amino acids. DNA for the CDR3: TGTGCCAGCAGTACCCTGGGGGGTTGGACTGAAGCTTTCTTT. Translation: CASSTLGGWTEAFF.

The chain recombines TRBV12-3 or TRBV12-4 with TRBJ1-5; D ambiguous. This CDR3 has 12 residues. V was shortened by 5 bases and J by 7 bases, with 9 bases between the two germline ends. CDR3 sequence: CASSRGVQPQHF. The CDR3 region has the DNA TGTGCCAGCAGTCGGGGTGTACAGCCCCAGCATTTT.

The CDR3 here is CASRLGVAEAFF. Written as DNA, the CDR3 is TGTGCCAGCAGACTAGGGGTGGCTGAAGCTTTCTTT. The V call is TRBV2, the J call TRBJ1-1; a possible D gene is TRBD1 (5 bases). CDR1 and CDR2 (germline): SNHLY, FYNNEI. Trimming took off 6 bases at V and 6 bases at J, with 11 bases between the two ends. CDR3 length: 12 amino acids.

This chain's CDR3 is CASSQARHEQYF. The CDR3 DNA reads as TGTGCCAGCAGCCAAGCCCGCCACGAGCAGTACTTC. The chain combines TRBV11-2 with TRBJ2-7; no reliable D call. In germline, CDR1 is SGHAT, CDR2 FQNNGV. Deletions cut 5 bases from V and 5 bases from J, with 10 bases between. The CDR3 extends over 12 amino acids.